This entry lists 26 T cell receptor beta chains sequenced from one sample in a study of T cells after posttransplantation cyclophosphamide. Treatment was busulfan-fludarabine conditioning, a marrow graft, and cyclophosphamide on days +3 and +4. Clones were read by immunoSEQ multiplex PCR, and TCRdb kept only the in-frame ones, dropping some. Sampling found roughly 25,000 clones, none seen once. Sequenced here: PBMCs, sampled after allogeneic stem cell transplant with posttransplant cyclophosphamide. The receptor set was obtained from a male patient younger than 35 who received an allogeneic stem cell transplant from a related donor, was CMV-positive, and had no GVHD. T cells may partly derive from the graft donor.

This clone showed up many times. The rearrangement links TRBV7-3 to TRBJ2-5; 7 positions match TRBD1. This CDR3 spans 13 amino acids. Losses at the gene ends were 5 bases for V and 3 bases for J; bases not matched to a gene: 3. Germline V gene sequence: CDR1 SGHTA, CDR2 FQGTGA. The CDR3 spells CASSRDSKETQYF. Here the CDR3 DNA reads TGTGCCAGCAGCAGGGACAGTAAAGAGACCCAGTACTTC.

This clone was seen many times. This sequence joins TRBV4-1 and TRBJ2-7; TRBD1 might be the D (5 bases). CDR3 size: 13 residues. Germline V gene sequence: CDR1 MGHRA, CDR2 YSYEKL. Deletions cut 3 bases from V and 5 bases from J, with 11 bases between. The CDR3 here is CASSQGLIDEQYF. The CDR3 DNA sequence: TGCGCCAGCAGCCAGGGGCTCATCGACGAGCAGTACTTC.

In its sample, this clone was seen many times. The gene calls are TRBV18 and TRBJ2-2; 13 nucleotides align to TRBD2. V gave up 3 bases and J gave up 5 bases; unmatched junction bases: 6. Germline CDR1 is KGHSH and CDR2 is LQKENI. The CDR3 runs to 17 residues. The CDR3 DNA follows: TGTGCCAGCTCACCCCGGACTAGCGGGAGTCGTACCGGGGAGCTGTTTTTT. This gives the protein CASSPRTSGSRTGELFF.

This clone was found many times. The chain recombines TRBV28 with TRBJ1-2; D is undetermined. From germline, CDR1 is MDHEN and CDR2 SYDVKM. The length of the CDR3 is 16 residues. Trimming left V 3 bases short and J 5 bases short, with 19 bases between. CDR3 coding DNA: TGTGCCAGCAGTTTCGGCCCCGGACTGGGAAGATATGGCTACACCTTC. Translated, it gives CASSFGPGLGRYGYTF.

This clone was recorded at least ten times. This chain joins TRBV5-6 and TRBJ2-1; 11 bases agree with TRBD2. Germline V gives CDR1 SGHDT, CDR2 YYEEEE. This CDR3 has 17 residues. The junction had 10 bases not matched to a gene; V was cut back by 4 bases and J by 4 bases. The CDR3 loop reads CASSPYDLAGGYNEQFF. The CDR3 DNA sequence: TGTGCCAGCAGCCCCTACGACCTAGCGGGAGGTTACAATGAGCAGTTCTTC.

The sample holds many counts of this clone. J is TRBJ1-5 and V is TRBV19; D unresolved. Trimming removed 3 bases at V and 6 bases at J, with 15 bases between. The germline V gene encodes CDR1 LNHDA and CDR2 SQIVND (reference sequence). This CDR3 is built from 15 residues. The CDR3 DNA is TGTGCCAGTAGTATCACAGATCATGGGTTTCAGCCCCAGCATTTT. This codes for CASSITDHGFQPQHF.

This clone was seen many times. CDR3 coding DNA: TGTGCCACCGGGCGGGGTCCCAACGAGCAGTACTTC. Its translation is CATGRGPNEQYF. The rearrangement links TRBV19 to TRBJ2-7; D might be TRBD2 (6 bases). The germline gives CDR1 LNHDA, CDR2 SQIVND (reference sequence). This CDR3 has 12 amino acids. Trimming stripped 10 bases from V and 5 bases from J, with 15 bases between.

This clone occurred many times. J is TRBJ2-7 and V is TRBV5-4; TRBD2 agrees at 8 bases. V dropped 4 bases and J dropped 2; count of bases not matched to a gene: 11. The germline V gene encodes CDR1 SGHNT and CDR2 YYREEE (reference sequence). This CDR3 spans 16 amino acids. CDR3 nucleotide sequence: TGTGCCAGCAGCCCCGAGGGTAGCGGGGAAGCCTACGAGCAGTACTTC. Protein: CASSPEGSGEAYEQYF.

This clone was seen at least ten times. The V and J genes are TRBV5-1 and TRBJ1-1; TRBD1 is a possible D gene (5 bases). The length of the CDR3 is 13 residues. Deletions cut 2 bases from V and 4 bases from J, with 9 bases between. The germline CDR1 and CDR2 sequences are SGHRS and YFSETQ. Written as DNA, the CDR3 is TGCGCCAGCAGCTTTTGGGGCCCCACTGAAGCTTTCTTT. Protein: CASSFWGPTEAFF.

In its sample, this clone was seen many times. The chain employs TRBV7-3 and TRBJ1-2, with D possibly matching TRBD1 (5 bases). With 5 bases removed from V and 7 bases from J, the gap between germline ends came to 17 bases. CDR3 length equals 14 residues. CDR1 and CDR2 (germline): SGHTA, FQGTGA. For the CDR3, the DNA is TGTGCCAGCAGCCTCGGGGGGGGGAGAAGTGGCTACACCTTC. Translated: CASSLGGGRSGYTF.

Many counts were recorded for this clone. The rearrangement links TRBV27 to TRBJ2-1, with 9 bases aligning to TRBD1. CDR3 length: 15 residues. Losses at the gene ends were 5 bases for V and 2 bases for J; bases not matched to a gene: 4. Germline loops: CDR1 MNHEY, CDR2 SMNVEV (reference sequence). The CDR3: CASSPDRGPYNEQFF. The DNA for the CDR3 is TGTGCCAGCAGTCCGGACAGGGGCCCCTACAATGAGCAGTTCTTC.

The table lists this clone with many counts. V gene TRBV7-9 combines with J gene TRBJ1-3; D unresolved. The ends were cut back, 1 base at V and 0 bases at J, with 7 bases in the middle. Per the germline V gene, CDR1 is SEHNR and CDR2 is FQNEAQ (reference sequence). The CDR3 extends over 15 amino acids. The DNA for the CDR3 is TGTGCCAGCAGCTTAGAACAGAACTCTGGAAACACCATATATTTT. The encoded protein is CASSLEQNSGNTIYF. The whole variable domain, filled in from reference TRBV7-9 and TRBJ1-3, reads DTGVSQNPRHKITKRGQNVTFRCDPISEHNRLYWYRQTLGQGPEFLTYFQNEAQLEKSRLLSDRFSAERPKGSFSTLEIQRTEQGDSAMYLCASSLEQNSGNTIYFGEGSWLTVV.

In its sample, this clone was seen many times. This chain uses TRBV5-1 with TRBJ2-2; D is possibly TRBD2 (5 bases). V was pared by 5 bases and J by 1 base, with 15 bases between. The CDR3 has 16 residues. The germline V gene has CDR1 SGHRS and CDR2 YFSETQ. CDR3 sequence reads: CASSFLVGENTGELFF. DNA of the CDR3: TGCGCCAGCAGTTTCCTTGTCGGGGAGAACACCGGGGAGCTGTTTTTT.

This clone was found many times. This chain uses TRBV7-2 with TRBJ2-3; possibly TRBD1 for D (5 bases). Per germline, CDR1 SGHTA and CDR2 FQGNSA. The CDR3 has 13 amino acids. Trimming left V 2 bases short and J 6 bases short, with 9 bases between. In DNA form, the CDR3 reads TGTGCCAGCAGCTTACAAGGGGTTGATACGCAGTATTTT. Protein product: CASSLQGVDTQYF.

This clone was counted at least ten times. The rearrangement links TRBV21-1 to TRBJ2-3; the table's D call, TRBD2, was not checked against the DNA. TRBV21-1 is a documented pseudogene. CDR3 size: 16 residues. Here the CDR3 DNA reads TGTGCCAGCAGCAAACTTCCAGCGGGGGGGCTAAATACGCAGTATTTT. Translated, it gives CASSKLPAGGLNTQYF.

This clone was found many times. This sequence joins TRBV2 and TRBJ2-7; no clear D gene. The CDR3 is 13 residues long. CDR1 is SNHLY, CDR2 FYNNEI, per germline. V was pared by 0 bases and J by 5 bases, with 8 bases between. DNA for the CDR3: TGTGCCAGCAGTGAAGCGCTTCGGGACGAGCAGTACTTC. It yields the protein CASSEALRDEQYF.

Ten or more counts support this clone. The gene calls are TRBV4-2 and TRBJ2-2, with 7 bases that match TRBD1. Germline V CDR1 and CDR2: LGHNA, YNFKEQ. J was trimmed by 3 bases and V by 4 bases; bases with no gene match: 5. This CDR3 is 15 amino acids long. The CDR3 reads CASSPRTGYTGELFF. The CDR3 DNA reads as TGTGCCAGCAGCCCCCGGACAGGATACACCGGGGAGCTGTTTTTT.

At least ten counts were recorded for this clone. CDR3 loop: CSARQGNEQFF. The CDR3, as DNA: TGCAGTGCTAGACAGGGGAATGAGCAGTTCTTC. The rearrangement uses TRBV20-1 and TRBJ2-1, with TRBD1 as a possible D gene (6 bases). CDR3 size: 11 residues. Germline CDR1 and CDR2: DFQATT and SNEGSKA (reference sequence). V lost 2 bases, J lost 7 bases, and 6 bases lay in between.

This clone was seen many times. The gene calls are TRBV5-1 and TRBJ2-5, with D perhaps matching TRBD2 (5 bases). Germline values: CDR1 SGHRS, CDR2 YFSETQ. Trimming left V 7 bases short and J 3 bases short, with 19 bases between. The CDR3 consists of 15 residues. The CDR3 DNA sequence: TGCGCCAGCTTAGTTAGGCGGGTGGAAGAAGAGACCCAGTACTTC. Amino acid sequence: CASLVRRVEEETQYF.

At least ten counts were recorded for this clone. The rearrangement links TRBV29-1 to TRBJ1-4; 9 nucleotides agree with TRBD1. The CDR3 spans 13 residues. V shed 4 bases, J shed 5 bases, and the junction held 2 bases outside the gene matches. The germline V gene has CDR1 SQVTM and CDR2 ANQGSEA. CDR3 sequence: CSVVGTGNEKLFF. CDR3 coding DNA: TGCAGCGTTGTCGGGACAGGGAATGAAAAACTGTTTTTT.

This clone appeared many times. This sequence joins TRBV29-1 and TRBJ2-5; 7 bases line up with TRBD1. Per germline, CDR1 SQVTM and CDR2 ANQGSEA. This CDR3 spans 12 amino acids. The V gene end was trimmed by 7 bases and the J gene end by 6 bases; junction bases not matched to a gene: 8. CDR3 protein: CSGQQGKQTQYF. CDR3 nucleotide sequence: TGCAGCGGCCAACAGGGGAAACAGACCCAGTACTTC. The complete variable domain, with remaining parts taken from reference TRBV29-1 and TRBJ2-5, reads SAVISQKPSRDICQRGTSLTIQCQVDSQVTMMFWYRQQPGQSLTLIATANQGSEATYESGFVIDKFPISRPNLTFSTLTVSNMSPEDSSIYLCSGQQGKQTQYFGPGTRLLVL.

This clone came up many times. The chain carries TRBV6-1 and TRBJ1-5; the match to TRBD1 covers 8 bases. The CDR3 is made up of 15 amino acids. CDR1 is MNHNS, CDR2 SASEGT, per germline. The V gene end was trimmed by 6 bases and the J gene end by 1 base; junction bases not matched to a gene: 5. The DNA for the CDR3 is TGTGCCAGCAGGACTGCAGGGGGCAGCAATCAGCCCCAGCATTTT. This sequence encodes CASRTAGGSNQPQHF.

This clone was picked up many times. The chain couples TRBV19 to TRBJ1-2; a weak D match, TRBD1 (6 bases). The germline V gene encodes CDR1 LNHDA and CDR2 SQIVND (reference sequence). V was clipped by 1 base and J by 3 bases, with 9 bases between them. CDR3 length: 14 amino acids. CDR3 nucleotides: TGTGCCAGTAGTATAGCAGGGGCGGACTATGGCTACACCTTC. Translating it yields CASSIAGADYGYTF.

This clone showed up many times. This CDR3 reads CASTPPGGNHMAGKNIQYF. The CDR3 DNA reads TGTGCCAGCACCCCCCCGGGAGGGAACCACATGGCAGGCAAAAACATTCAGTACTTC. The chain joins TRBV28 to TRBJ2-4; TRBD2 matches 8 bases. The CDR3 loop spans 19 amino acids. V dropped 7 bases and J dropped 3; count of bases not matched to a gene: 20. Looked up from germline, CDR1 is MDHEN and CDR2 is SYDVKM.

This clone was seen many times. The chain has TRBV4-2 and TRBJ2-1; no clear D gene. Trimming pared 4 bases from V and 0 bases from J, leaving 19 bases between. Germline V gene data show CDR1 as LGHNA and CDR2 as YNFKEQ. The length of the CDR3 is 18 residues. CDR3 sequence: CASSLGSVASSSYNEQFF. Written as DNA, the CDR3 is TGTGCCAGCAGCCTAGGTTCGGTAGCTTCTAGCTCCTACAATGAGCAGTTCTTC.

This clone was seen repeatedly, ten times or more. The chain combines TRBV5-1 with TRBJ2-7; 8 nucleotides agree with TRBD1. The junction had 12 bases not matched to a gene; V was cut back by 4 bases and J by 6 bases. CDR1 is SGHRS and CDR2 is YFSETQ in the germline V gene. The CDR3 has 15 amino acids. This chain's CDR3 is CASSPAKDRVSEQYF. The DNA of the CDR3 is TGCGCCAGCAGCCCGGCTAAGGACAGGGTGAGCGAGCAGTACTTC.